This paragraph covers one T cell receptor (beta chain) sequence. The antigen is not known. PCR involved 60 Vbeta and 13 Jbeta primers. Sequenced by immunoSEQ multiplex PCR; TCRdb stores in-frame clones only, minus some. The data hold 100,000 to 150,000 clones, with 75% to 80% observed a single time. The source of the sample is a study of cytomegalovirus exposure and HLA in healthy donors. The donors (healthy individuals) were bone marrow donors. Study findings and constraints: Previous analysis showed most TCR beta V segments were productive about 90% or about 30% of the time.

Sequenced: PBMCs. This TCR was sampled from a middle-aged man in good health and CMV-seronegative.

CDR3 DNA sequence: TGCGCCAGCAGTCCGGGAGGGATTACTGAAGCTTTCTTT. Translation gives CASSPGGITEAFF. The chain joins TRBV10-1 to TRBJ1-1; no clear D. The CDR3 loop spans 13 amino acids. Germline values: CDR1 WNHNN, CDR2 SYGVQD (reference sequence). V shed 5 bases and J shed 5 bases, with 12 bases lying between them.